The present TCR beta chain was sequenced within a study of a mutant IDH1 vaccine in newly diagnosed glioma. Per germline, CDR1 SGHRS and CDR2 YFSETQ. V was pared by 6 bases and J by 1 base, with 16 bases between. This CDR3 comprises 15 residues. In regard to this clone: Its antigen is as yet unknown.

Time point in this sample: week 35, safety follow-up. Vaccine doses each comprised 300 ug of mutant IDH1 20-mer peptide, with topical imiquimod. The data were produced by immunoSEQ multiplex PCR, yet TCRdb's version contains in-frame clones alone and is incomplete. The data show 45,000 or so clones, around 81% seen once. The material sequenced was PBMCs, taken from a glioma patient whose treatment included an IDH1 peptide vaccine. The clonotype was recovered from a woman aged 40 to 50 with glioma. Some clones in this sample may be carry-over from other donors' samples. The chain employs TRBV5-1 and TRBJ2-5, with D perhaps being TRBD1 or TRBD2 (5 bases each). This chain's CDR3 is CASMGSGRTQETQYF. CDR3 bases: TGCGCCAGCATGGGGTCGGGACGGACCCAAGAGACCCAGTACTTC. Full variable domain (outside the CDR3, taken from reference TRBV5-1 and TRBJ2-5): KAGVTQTPRYLIKTRGQQVTLSCSPISGHRSVSWYQQTPGQGLQFLFEYFSETQRNKGNFPGRFSGRQFSNSRSEMNVSTLELGDSALYLCASMGSGRTQETQYFGPGTRLLVL.